What follows are 4 T cell receptor beta chains derived from one specimen sequenced in a study of cytomegalovirus exposure and HLA in healthy donors. The study ran its PCR with 60 Vbeta and 13 Jbeta primers. Assay used: immunoSEQ multiplex PCR; TCRdb lists only in-frame clones, some missing. In the table there are roughly 92,000 clones, under 9% of which are singletons. Sequencing was performed on PBMCs. These receptors all come from a man aged 50-59 years in good health and CMV-seronegative.

V gene TRBV30 combines with J gene TRBJ2-7; unclear D gene. Trimming removed 0 bases at V and 2 bases at J, with 17 bases between. In germline, CDR1 is GTSNPN, CDR2 SVGIG (reference sequence). The CDR3 is 16 amino acids. CDR3 sequence (DNA): TGTGCCTGGAGTGTACCCTGGAGTAGACCACCCTACGAGCAGTACTTC. Translated: CAWSVPWSRPPYEQYF.

This clone was detected only a few times. The V gene is TRBV14, the J gene TRBJ1-3; TRBD1 might be the D (5 bases). V was shortened by 2 bases and J by 2 bases, with 10 bases between the two germline ends. The CDR3 runs to 15 residues. Per germline, CDR1 SGHDN and CDR2 FVKESK. The CDR3 nucleotides are TGTGCCAGCAGCCAAACTCCGACAGCTGGAAACACCATATATTTT. Translation gives CASSQTPTAGNTIYF.

J is TRBJ1-5 and V is TRBV21-1; the D call TRBD1 from the table was never checked on the DNA. TRBV21-1 is marked as a pseudogene. CDR3 length: 17 residues. DNA of the CDR3: TGTGCCAGCAGCAAAGAGACGGGACATAATAGCAATCAGCCCCAGCATTTT. Encoded protein: CASSKETGHNSNQPQHF.

The chain combines TRBV19 with TRBJ1-2; 9 bases match TRBD1. The CDR3 spans 15 residues. Germline assignment: CDR1 LNHDA and CDR2 SQIVND (reference sequence). The junction had 4 bases not matched to a gene; V was cut back by 3 bases and J by 2 bases. CDR3 DNA sequence: TGTGCCAGTAGTATTACAGGGGGCGCCAACTATGGCTACACCTTC. Protein sequence: CASSITGGANYGYTF.